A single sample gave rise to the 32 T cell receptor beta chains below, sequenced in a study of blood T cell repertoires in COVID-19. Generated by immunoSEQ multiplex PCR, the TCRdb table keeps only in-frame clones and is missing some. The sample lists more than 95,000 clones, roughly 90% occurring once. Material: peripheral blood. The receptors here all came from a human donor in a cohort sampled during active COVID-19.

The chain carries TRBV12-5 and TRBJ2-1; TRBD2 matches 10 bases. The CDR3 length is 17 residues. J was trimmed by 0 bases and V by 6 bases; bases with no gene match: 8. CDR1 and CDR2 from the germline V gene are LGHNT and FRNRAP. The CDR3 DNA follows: TGTGCTAGTGGCCCGGGACTAGCGCGACTCTCCTACAATGAGCAGTTCTTC. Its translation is CASGPGLARLSYNEQFF.

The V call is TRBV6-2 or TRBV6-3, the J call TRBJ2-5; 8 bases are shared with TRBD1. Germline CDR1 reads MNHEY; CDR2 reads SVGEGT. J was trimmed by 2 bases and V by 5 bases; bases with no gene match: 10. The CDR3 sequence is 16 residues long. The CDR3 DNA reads TGTGCCAGCAGTGTCCCTCCGGGACAGGATCAAGAGACCCAGTACTTC. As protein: CASSVPPGQDQETQYF.

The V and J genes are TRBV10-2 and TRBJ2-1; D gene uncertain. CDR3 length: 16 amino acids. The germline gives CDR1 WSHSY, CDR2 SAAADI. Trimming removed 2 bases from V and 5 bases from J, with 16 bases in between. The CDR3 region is CASSETVRYGHNEQFF. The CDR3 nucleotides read TGCGCCAGCAGTGAGACAGTACGCTATGGGCACAATGAGCAGTTCTTC.

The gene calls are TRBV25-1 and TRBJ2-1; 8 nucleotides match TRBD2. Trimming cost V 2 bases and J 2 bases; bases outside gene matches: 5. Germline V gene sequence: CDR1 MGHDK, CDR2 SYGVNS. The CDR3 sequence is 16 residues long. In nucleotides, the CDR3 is TGTGCCAGCAGTGAAGACACTAGCGGCGCCTACAATGAGCAGTTCTTC. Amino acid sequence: CASSEDTSGAYNEQFF.

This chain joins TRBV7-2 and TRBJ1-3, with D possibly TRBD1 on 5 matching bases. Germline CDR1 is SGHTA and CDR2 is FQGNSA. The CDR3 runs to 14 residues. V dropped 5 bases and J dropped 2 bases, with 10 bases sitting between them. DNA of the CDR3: TGTGCCAGCAGCCCCGGGGGGACTGGAAACACCATATATTTT. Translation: CASSPGGTGNTIYF.

The CDR3 DNA reads as TGTGCCACCAGTGATAGAGGAGGGAACACTGAAGCTTTCTTT. The encoded protein is CATSDRGGNTEAFF. The chain uses TRBV24-1 and TRBJ1-1; D is ambiguous. Germline V lookup: CDR1 KGHDR, CDR2 SFDVKD. The V end lost 3 bases, the J end lost 1 base, and 8 bases lay between the germline ends. The CDR3 consists of 14 residues.

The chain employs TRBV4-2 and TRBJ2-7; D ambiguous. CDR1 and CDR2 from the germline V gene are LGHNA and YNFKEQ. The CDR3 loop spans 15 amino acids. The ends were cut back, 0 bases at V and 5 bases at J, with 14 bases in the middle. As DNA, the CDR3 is TGTGCCAGCAGCCAAGATACTTCCGGGTCCGACGAGCAGTACTTC. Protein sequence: CASSQDTSGSDEQYF.

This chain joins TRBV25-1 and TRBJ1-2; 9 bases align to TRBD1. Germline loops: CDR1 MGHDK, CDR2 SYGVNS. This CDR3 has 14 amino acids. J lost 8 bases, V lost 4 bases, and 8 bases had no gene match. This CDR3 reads CASSVLDRGDGYTF. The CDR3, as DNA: TGTGCCAGCAGTGTACTCGACAGGGGGGACGGCTACACCTTC.

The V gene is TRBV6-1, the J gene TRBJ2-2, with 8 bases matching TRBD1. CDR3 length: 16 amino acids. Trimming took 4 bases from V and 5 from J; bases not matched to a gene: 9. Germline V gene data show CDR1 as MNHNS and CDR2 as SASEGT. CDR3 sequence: CASSVQDRVGTGELFF. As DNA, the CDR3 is TGTGCCAGCAGTGTTCAGGACAGGGTAGGGACCGGGGAGCTGTTTTTT.

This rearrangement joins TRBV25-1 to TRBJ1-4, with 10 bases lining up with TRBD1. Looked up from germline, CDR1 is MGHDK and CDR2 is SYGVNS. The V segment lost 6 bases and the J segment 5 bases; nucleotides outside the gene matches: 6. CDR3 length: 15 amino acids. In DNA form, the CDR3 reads TGTGCCAGCAGCCGCAGGACAGGGGGGAATGAAAAACTGTTTTTT. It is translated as CASSRRTGGNEKLFF.

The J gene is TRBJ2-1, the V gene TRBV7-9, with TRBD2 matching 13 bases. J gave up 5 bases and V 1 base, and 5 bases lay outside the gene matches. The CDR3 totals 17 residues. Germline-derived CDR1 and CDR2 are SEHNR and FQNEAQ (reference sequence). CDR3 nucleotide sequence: TGTGCCAGCAGCTTAGAGGGACTAGCGGGACGTGACAATGAGCAGTTCTTC. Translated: CASSLEGLAGRDNEQFF.

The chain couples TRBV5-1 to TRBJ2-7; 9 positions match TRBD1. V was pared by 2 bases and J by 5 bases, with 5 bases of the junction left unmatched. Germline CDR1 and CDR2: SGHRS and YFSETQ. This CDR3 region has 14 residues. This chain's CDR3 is CASSLQGANDEQYF. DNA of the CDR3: TGCGCCAGCAGCTTACAGGGGGCTAATGACGAGCAGTACTTC.

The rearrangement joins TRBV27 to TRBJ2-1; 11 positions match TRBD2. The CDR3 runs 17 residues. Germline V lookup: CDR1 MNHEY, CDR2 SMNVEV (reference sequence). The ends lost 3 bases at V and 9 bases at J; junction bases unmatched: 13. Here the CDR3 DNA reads TGTGCCAGCAGTTTTTTCCGGCTAGCGGGGGGTTCAGGTGAGCAGTTCTTC. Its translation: CASSFFRLAGGSGEQFF.

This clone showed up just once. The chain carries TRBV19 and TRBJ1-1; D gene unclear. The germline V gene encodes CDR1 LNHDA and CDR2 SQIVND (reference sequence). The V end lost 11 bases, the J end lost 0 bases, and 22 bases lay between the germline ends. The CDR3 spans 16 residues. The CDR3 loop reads CASLPLMGTMNTEAFF. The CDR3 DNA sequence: TGTGCCTCCCTCCCCCTTATGGGCACAATGAACACTGAAGCTTTCTTT.

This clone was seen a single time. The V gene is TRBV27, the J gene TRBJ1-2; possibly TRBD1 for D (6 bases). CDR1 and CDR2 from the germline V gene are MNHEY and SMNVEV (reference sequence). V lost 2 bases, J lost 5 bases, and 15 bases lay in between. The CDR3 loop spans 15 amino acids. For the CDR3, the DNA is TGTGCCAGCAGTTTAAGGCCCGACAGGAGTTATGGCTACACCTTC. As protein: CASSLRPDRSYGYTF.

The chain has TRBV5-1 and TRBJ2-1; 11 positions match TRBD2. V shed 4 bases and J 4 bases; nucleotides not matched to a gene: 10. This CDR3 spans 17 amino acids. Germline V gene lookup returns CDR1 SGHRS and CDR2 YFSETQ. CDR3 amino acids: CASSLEILAGGYNEQFF. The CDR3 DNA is TGCGCCAGCAGCCTGGAGATTCTAGCGGGGGGATACAATGAGCAGTTCTTC.

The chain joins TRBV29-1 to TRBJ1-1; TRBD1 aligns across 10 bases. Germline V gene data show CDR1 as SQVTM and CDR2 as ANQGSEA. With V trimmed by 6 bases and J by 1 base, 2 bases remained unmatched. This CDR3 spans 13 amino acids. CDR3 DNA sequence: TGCAGCGTAGGACAGGGGGGGAACACTGAAGCTTTCTTT. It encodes CSVGQGGNTEAFF. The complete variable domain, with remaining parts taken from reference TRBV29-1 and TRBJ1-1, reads SAVISQKPSRDICQRGTSLTIQCQVDSQVTMMFWYRQQPGQSLTLIATANQGSEATYESGFVIDKFPISRPNLTFSTLTVSNMSPEDSSIYLCSVGQGGNTEAFFGQGTRLTVV.

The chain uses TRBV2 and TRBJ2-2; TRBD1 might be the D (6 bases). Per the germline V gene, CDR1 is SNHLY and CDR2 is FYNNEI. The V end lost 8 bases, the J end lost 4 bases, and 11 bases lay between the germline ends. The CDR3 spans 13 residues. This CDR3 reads CASAGTFTGELFF. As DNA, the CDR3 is TGTGCCAGCGCCGGGACATTCACCGGGGAGCTGTTTTTT.

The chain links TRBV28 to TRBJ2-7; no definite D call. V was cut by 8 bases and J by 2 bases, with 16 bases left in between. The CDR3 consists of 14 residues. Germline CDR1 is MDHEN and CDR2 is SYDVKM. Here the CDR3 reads CASSPRVPPYEQYF. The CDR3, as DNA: TGTGCCAGCTCCCCCCGGGTACCCCCCTACGAGCAGTACTTC.

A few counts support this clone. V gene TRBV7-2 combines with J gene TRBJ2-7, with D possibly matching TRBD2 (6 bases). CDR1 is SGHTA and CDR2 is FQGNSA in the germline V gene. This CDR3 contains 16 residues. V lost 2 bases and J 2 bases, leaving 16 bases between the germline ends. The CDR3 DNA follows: TGTGCCAGCAGCTTACAAGGGCCTAGCGCCACCTACGAGCAGTACTTC. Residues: CASSLQGPSATYEQYF.

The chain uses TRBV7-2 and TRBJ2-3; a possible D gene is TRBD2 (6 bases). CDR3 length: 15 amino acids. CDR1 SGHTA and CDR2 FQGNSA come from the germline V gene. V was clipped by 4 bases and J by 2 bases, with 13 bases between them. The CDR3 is CASSSLAGYTDTQYF. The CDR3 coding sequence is TGTGCCAGCAGCTCTTTGGCGGGGTACACAGATACGCAGTATTTT.

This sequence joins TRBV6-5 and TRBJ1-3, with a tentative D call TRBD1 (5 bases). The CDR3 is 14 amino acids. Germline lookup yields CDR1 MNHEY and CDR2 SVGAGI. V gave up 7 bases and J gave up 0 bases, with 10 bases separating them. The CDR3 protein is CASIIGGSGNTIYF. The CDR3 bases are TGTGCCAGCATCATCGGGGGCTCTGGAAACACCATATATTTT.

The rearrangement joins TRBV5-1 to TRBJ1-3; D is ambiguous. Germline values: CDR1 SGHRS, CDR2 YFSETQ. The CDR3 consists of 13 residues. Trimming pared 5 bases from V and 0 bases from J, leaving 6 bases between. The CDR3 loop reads CASSQDSGNTIYF. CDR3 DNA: TGCGCCAGCAGTCAGGACTCTGGAAACACCATATATTTT. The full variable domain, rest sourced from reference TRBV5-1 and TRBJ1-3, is KAGVTQTPRYLIKTRGQQVTLSCSPISGHRSVSWYQQTPGQGLQFLFEYFSETQRNKGNFPGRFSGRQFSNSRSEMNVSTLELGDSALYLCASSQDSGNTIYFGEGSWLTVV.

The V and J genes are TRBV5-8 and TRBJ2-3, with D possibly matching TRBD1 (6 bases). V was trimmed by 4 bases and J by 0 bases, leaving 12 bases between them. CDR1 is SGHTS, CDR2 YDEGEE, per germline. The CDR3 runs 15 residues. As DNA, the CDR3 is TGTGCCAGCAGCCCAGGGGCCTCTAGCACAGATACGCAGTATTTT. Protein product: CASSPGASSTDTQYF.

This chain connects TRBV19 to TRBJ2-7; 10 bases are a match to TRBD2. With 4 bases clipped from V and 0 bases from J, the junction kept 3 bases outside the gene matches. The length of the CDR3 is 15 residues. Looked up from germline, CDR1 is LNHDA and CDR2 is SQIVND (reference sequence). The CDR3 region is CASSTLAGASYEQYF. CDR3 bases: TGTGCCAGTAGTACCCTAGCGGGGGCCTCCTACGAGCAGTACTTC.

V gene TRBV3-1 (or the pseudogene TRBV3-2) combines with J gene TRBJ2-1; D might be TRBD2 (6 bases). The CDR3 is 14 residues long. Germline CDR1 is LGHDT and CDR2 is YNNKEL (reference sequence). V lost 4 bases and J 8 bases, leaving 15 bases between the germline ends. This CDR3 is CASSPTRRDHEQFF. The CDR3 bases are TGTGCCAGCAGCCCGACAAGGAGGGACCATGAGCAGTTCTTC.

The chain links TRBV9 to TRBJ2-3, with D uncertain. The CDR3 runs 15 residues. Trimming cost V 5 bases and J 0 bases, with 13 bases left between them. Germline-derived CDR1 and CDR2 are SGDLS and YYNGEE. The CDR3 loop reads CASSTQPLSTDTQYF. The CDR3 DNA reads TGTGCCAGCAGTACTCAACCCCTAAGCACAGATACGCAGTATTTT.

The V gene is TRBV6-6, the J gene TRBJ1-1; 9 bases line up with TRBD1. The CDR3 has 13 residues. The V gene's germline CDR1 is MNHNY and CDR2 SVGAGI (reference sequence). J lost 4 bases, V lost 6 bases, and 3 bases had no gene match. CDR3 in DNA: TGTGCCAGCAGCTGGGGACAGGGCACTGAAGCTTTCTTT. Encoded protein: CASSWGQGTEAFF.

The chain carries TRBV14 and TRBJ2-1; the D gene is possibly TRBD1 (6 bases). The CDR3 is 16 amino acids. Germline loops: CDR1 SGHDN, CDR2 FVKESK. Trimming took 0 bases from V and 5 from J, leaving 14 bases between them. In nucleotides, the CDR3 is TGTGCCAGCAGCCAAGATAGCAGGGGACCCGACAATGAGCAGTTCTTC. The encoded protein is CASSQDSRGPDNEQFF.

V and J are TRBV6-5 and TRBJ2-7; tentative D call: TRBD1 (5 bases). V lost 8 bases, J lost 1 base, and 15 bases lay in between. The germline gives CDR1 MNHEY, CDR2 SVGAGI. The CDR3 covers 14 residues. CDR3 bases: TGTGCCAGCGTCAGGGCCGTACTTTCCTACGAGCAGTACTTC. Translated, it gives CASVRAVLSYEQYF.

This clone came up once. DNA for the CDR3: TGTGCCAGCAGCTTGGAATCGACAGGGCAAGAGACCCAGTACTTC. It yields the protein CASSLESTGQETQYF. The chain links TRBV5-4 to TRBJ2-5, with 7 bases that match TRBD1. The germline CDR1 and CDR2 sequences are SGHNT and YYREEE (reference sequence). CDR3 size: 15 residues. With 0 bases clipped from V and 2 bases from J, the junction kept 4 bases outside the gene matches. The full variable domain, rest sourced from reference TRBV5-4 and TRBJ2-5, is ETGVTQSPTHLIKTRGQQVTLRCSSQSGHNTVSWYQQALGQGPQFIFQYYREEENGRGNFPPRFSGLQFPNYSSELNVNALELDDSALYLCASSLESTGQETQYFGPGTRLLVL.

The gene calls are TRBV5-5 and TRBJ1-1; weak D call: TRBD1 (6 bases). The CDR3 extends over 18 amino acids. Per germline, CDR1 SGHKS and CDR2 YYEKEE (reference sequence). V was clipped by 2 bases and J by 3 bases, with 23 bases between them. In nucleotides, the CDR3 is TGTGCCAGCAGCTTAATCCCCGCCGGAAGAAACAGGGACACTGAAGCTTTCTTT. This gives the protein CASSLIPAGRNRDTEAFF.